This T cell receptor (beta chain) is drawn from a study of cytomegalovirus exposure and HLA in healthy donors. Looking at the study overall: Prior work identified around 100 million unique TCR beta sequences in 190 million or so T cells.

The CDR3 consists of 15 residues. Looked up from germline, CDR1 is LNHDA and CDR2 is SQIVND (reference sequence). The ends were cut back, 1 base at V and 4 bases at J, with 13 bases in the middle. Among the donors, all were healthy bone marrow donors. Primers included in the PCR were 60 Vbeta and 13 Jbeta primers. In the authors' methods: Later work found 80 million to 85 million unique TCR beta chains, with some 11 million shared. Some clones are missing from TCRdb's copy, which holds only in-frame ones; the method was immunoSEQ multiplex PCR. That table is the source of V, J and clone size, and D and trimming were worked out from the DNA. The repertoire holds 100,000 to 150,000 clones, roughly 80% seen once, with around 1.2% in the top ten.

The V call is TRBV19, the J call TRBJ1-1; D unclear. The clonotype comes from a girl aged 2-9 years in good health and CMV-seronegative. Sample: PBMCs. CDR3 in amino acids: CASSIGSGAGTEAFF. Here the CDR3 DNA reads TGTGCCAGTAGTATAGGTTCGGGAGCGGGCACTGAAGCTTTCTTT.